The clone carrying this T cell receptor (beta chain) was seen only once. The sample is drawn from a study of blood T cells in healthy people across ages. Donors were systemically healthy Caucasian individuals from Russia aged roughly 6 to 100 years. A second PCR, run for roughly 7 to 12 cycles, used a sample-barcoded 5' primer plus a J-beta primer mix. The template-switch adaptor, which had 12 random nucleotides, put a tag on each cDNA molecule. TCRdb reanalysed the 5' RACE reads using MiXCR and keeps one entry per CDR3 protein. The sample lists about 1.4 million distinct CDR3 sequences; approximately 59% were seen once. The CDR3 totals 15 residues. Germline loops: CDR1 SGHDT, CDR2 YYEEEE. Trimming removed 4 bases at V and 8 bases at J, with 16 bases between.

This clonotype was sampled from a man aged 18 to 29 in good health. Specimen: blood. This rearrangement joins TRBV5-6 to TRBJ1-6; D is possibly TRBD1 (5 bases). In nucleotides, the CDR3 is TGTGCCAGCAGCCCTCCGGGACGGGTGCATTCACCCCTCCACTTT. Its translation is CASSPPGRVHSPLHF.